This T cell receptor (beta chain) was found in a study of shared clonotypes between healthy human individuals. The protocol was immunoSEQ multiplex PCR, while the TCRdb copy is restricted to in-frame clones and leaves out a portion. The table includes millions of clones, 80% to 95% detected once. Deletions cut 4 bases from V and 7 bases from J, with 11 bases between. Germline CDR1 and CDR2: LNHNV and YYDKDF (reference sequence). The length of the CDR3 is 12 residues. Material: naive CD4+ T cells from PBMCs. Subset defined: CD45RA+ positively selected. V usage is TRBV15 and J usage is TRBJ2-7, with D possibly matching TRBD2 (5 bases). This receptor was obtained from a man between 18 and 29 years old in good health. Some clones in this sample may be carry-over from other donors' samples. The DNA of the CDR3 is TGTGCCACCAGCACGGCTCCGGGGGAGCAGTACTTC. Its protein is CATSTAPGEQYF.